This TCR beta chain stems from a study of blood T cell repertoires in COVID-19. Study overall: PBMCs, B-cell-depleted T cells, or T cells were the source of the cDNA or gDNA that made up the material.

The table lists this clone with a count of one. Per the authors' pipeline: The assay estimated nucleated cells by amplifying reference gene primers. Profiled with immunoSEQ multiplex PCR; TCRdb holds only in-frame clones, not every one. V and J calls and clone size follow that table, whereas D and trimming were derived from the DNA. Of more than 200,000 clones listed, 82% are singletons. Germline assignment: CDR1 MRHNA and CDR2 SNTAGT. V gave up 2 bases and J gave up 6 bases; unmatched junction bases: 12. CDR3 length: 17 residues. It was during active infection that Seattle patients were enrolled and then longitudinally followed.

V usage is TRBV6-4 and J usage is TRBJ2-1; TRBD2 aligns across 8 bases. The TCR comes from a woman over 75 with COVID-19, enrolled during active disease. The sample consisted of peripheral blood. CDR3 in amino acids: CASSDAPTSVLTNEQFF. The CDR3 coding sequence is TGTGCCAGCAGTGACGCCCCGACTAGCGTCCTCACCAATGAGCAGTTCTTC.